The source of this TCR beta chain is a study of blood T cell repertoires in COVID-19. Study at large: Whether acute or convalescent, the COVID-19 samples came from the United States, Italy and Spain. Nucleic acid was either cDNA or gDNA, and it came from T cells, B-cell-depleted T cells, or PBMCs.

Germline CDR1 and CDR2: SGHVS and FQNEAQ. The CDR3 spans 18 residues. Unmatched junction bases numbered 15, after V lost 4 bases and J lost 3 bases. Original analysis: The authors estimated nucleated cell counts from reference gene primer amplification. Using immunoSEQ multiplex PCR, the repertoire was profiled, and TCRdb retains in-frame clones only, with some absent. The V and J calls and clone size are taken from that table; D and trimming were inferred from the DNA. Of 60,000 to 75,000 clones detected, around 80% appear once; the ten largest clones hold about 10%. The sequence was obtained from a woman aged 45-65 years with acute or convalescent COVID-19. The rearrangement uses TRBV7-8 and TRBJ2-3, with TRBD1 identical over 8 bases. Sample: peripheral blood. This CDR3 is CASSYDRGGVRKTDTQYF. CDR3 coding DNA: TGTGCCAGCAGCTACGACAGGGGTGGGGTACGAAAAACAGATACGCAGTATTTT. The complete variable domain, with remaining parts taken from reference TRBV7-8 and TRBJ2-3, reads GAGVSQSPRYKVAKRGQDVALRCDPISGHVSLFWYQQALGQGPEFLTYFQNEAQLDKSGLPSDRFFAERPEGSVSTLKIQRTQQEDSAVYLCASSYDRGGVRKTDTQYFGPGTRLTVL.